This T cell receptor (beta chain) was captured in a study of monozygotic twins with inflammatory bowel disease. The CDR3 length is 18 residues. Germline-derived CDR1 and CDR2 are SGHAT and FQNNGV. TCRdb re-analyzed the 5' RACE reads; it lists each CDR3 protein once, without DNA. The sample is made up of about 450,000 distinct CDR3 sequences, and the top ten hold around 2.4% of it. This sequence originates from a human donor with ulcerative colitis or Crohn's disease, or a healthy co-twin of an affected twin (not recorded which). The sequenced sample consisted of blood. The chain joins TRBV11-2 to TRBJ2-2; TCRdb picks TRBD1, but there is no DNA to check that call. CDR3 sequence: CASSLLGQGRSNTGELFF.